These T cell receptor beta chains were read from a single sample in a study of regulatory T cells in long-lasting Graves disease. A single record per CDR3 protein comes from TCRdb applying MiXCR to the multiplex PCR reads. The sample shows around 460,000 distinct CDR3 sequences, roughly 21% of them seen only once. The input for sequencing was peripheral blood mononuclear cells (PBMCs), taken when the disease was refractory, from a patient treated with antithyroid drugs. These receptors all come from a female donor with Graves disease. CDR3s include the opening cysteine and the closing phenylalanine or tryptophan. D genes are given only for firm matches. Clone sizes are given selectively: once, few, many, or a class where the clone is expanded.

>-|TRBJ1-2|-|TRBV9
CASKGGQFNYGYTF
TGTGCCAGCAAGGGAGGACAGTTTAACTATGGCTACACCTTC
>many|TRBJ2-6|-|TRBV11-2
CASSLAGPNVLTF
TGTGCCAGCAGCTTAGCAGGTCCCAACGTCCTGACTTTC
>-|TRBJ2-5|-|TRBV10-3
CAISAGGGQETQYF
TGTGCCATCAGTGCAGGGGGGGGCCAAGAGACCCAGTACTTC
>-|TRBJ2-7|-|TRBV5-6
CASSLFGLHGAEQYF
TGTGCCAGCAGCTTGTTTGGACTTCACGGGGCCGAGCAGTACTTC
>many|TRBJ1-1|-|TRBV9
CASSVGGENTEAFF
TGCGCCAGCAGCGTGGGGGGTGAAAACACTGAAGCTTTCTTT
>-|TRBJ2-7|TRBD2|TRBV19
CASRLSGSSYEQYF
TGTGCCAGTCGACTTAGCGGGTCCTCCTACGAGCAGTACTTC
>few|TRBJ1-1|-|TRBV5-1
CASRPSQGWNTEAFF
TGCGCCAGCAGACCTTCACAGGGCTGGAACACTGAAGCTTTCTTT
>once|TRBJ1-2|-|TRBV7-9
CASSPQGVVGYTF
TGTGCCAGCAGCCCACAGGGAGTAGTTGGCTACACCTTC
>many|TRBJ1-6|TRBD1|TRBV28
CASSSGGYNSPLHF
TGTGCCAGCAGCTCAGGGGGGTACAATTCACCCCTCCACTTT
>few|TRBJ2-2|-|TRBV19
CASSIFWVRTGELFF
TGTGCCAGTAGTATCTTCTGGGTCCGGACCGGGGAGCTGTTTTTT
>many|TRBJ1-5|-|TRBV28
CASSSRSVSNQPQHF
TGTGCCAGCAGTTCCCGTTCCGTTAGCAATCAGCCCCAGCATTTT
>-|TRBJ1-2|TRBD1|TRBV19
CASSIGQGSDGYTF
TGTGCCAGTAGTATAGGACAGGGCTCGGATGGCTACACCTTC
>-|TRBJ1-5|TRBD1|TRBV28
CASRVTTGMNQPQHF
TGTGCCAGCAGGGTAACGACAGGGATGAACCAGCCCCAGCATTTT
>many|TRBJ1-5|-|TRBV6-5
CASSYSTGSNQPQHF
TGTGCCAGCAGTTACTCGACGGGTAGCAATCAGCCCCAGCATTTT
>many|TRBJ2-5|-|TRBV7-2
CASSLVASQETQYF
TGTGCCAGCAGTTTAGTAGCCAGCCAAGAGACCCAGTACTTC
>many|TRBJ2-7|TRBD1|TRBV24-1
CATSDPGTGIDEQYF
TGTGCCACCAGTGACCCGGGGACAGGGATCGACGAGCAGTACTTC
>many|TRBJ1-1|-|TRBV28
CASTAPWTPEAFF
TGTGCCAGCACCGCCCCTTGGACCCCTGAAGCTTTCTTT
>-|TRBJ2-7|-|TRBV19
CASSIAGSSYEQYF
TGTGCCAGTAGTATAGCCGGCAGTAGTTACGAGCAGTACTTC
>few|TRBJ1-3|-|TRBV13
CASSLSGTAGNTIYF
TGTGCCAGCAGCTTGAGCGGGACGGCTGGAAACACCATATATTTT